The 10 T cell receptor beta chains reported below all come from one sample, sequenced in a study of CD8+CD57+ T cells in acquired aplastic anemia. The authors sequenced patients whose flow cytometry had shown CD8+CD57+ cell expansion. Both TCR beta VDJ combination and CDR3 sequence profiling were carried out. Genomic DNA was the template for this profiling. One entry per CDR3 protein, called by TCRdb with MiXCR from the reads. Here the sample spans under 150,000 distinct CDR3 sequences, approximately 40% being singletons. The sample was sorted CD4+, CD8+, or CD8+CD57+ T cells (not recorded which) from PBMCs. All receptors derive from a human donor with aplastic anemia.

In regard to this clonotype: The final CDR3 position lacks the conserved phenylalanine or tryptophan, pointing to a likely read error. The DNA is omitted, as the CDR3 cannot be located on it reliably, and the CDR3 follows TCRdb's listing. The chain carries TRBV19 and TRBJ1-5. From germline, CDR1 is LNHDA and CDR2 SQIVND (reference sequence). 14 amino acids form the CDR3, both terminal residues included. This CDR3 is CASSMAGTNQPQHL.

Turning to this clonotype: One base away lies a much larger clone, so this may be a sequencing read error. This rearrangement joins TRBV11-1 to TRBJ2-6; D might be TRBD1 (6 bases). The germline CDR1 and CDR2 sequences are SGHAT and FQDESV (reference sequence). CDR3 length: 19 amino acids. CDR3 in DNA: TGTGCCAGCAGCGCACTCCTGTCAGGGGCCAGCTCTGGGGTCAACGTCCTGACTTTC. This encodes CASSALLSGASSGVNVLTF.

This clonotype showed up many times. The V and J genes are TRBV6-2 or TRBV6-3 and TRBJ2-7, with D perhaps matching TRBD2 (6 bases). Trimming pared 6 bases from V and 2 bases from J, leaving 11 bases between. This CDR3 is built from 13 residues. In germline, CDR1 is MNHEY, CDR2 SVGEGT. DNA of the CDR3: TGTGCCAGCAGGTACCCTAGCGCCTACGAGCAGTACTTC. Translated, it gives CASRYPSAYEQYF.

The sample holds a few counts of this clonotype. V is TRBV11-2 and J is TRBJ1-6; D call uncertain. The CDR3 spans 17 residues. Trimming pared 5 bases from V and 0 bases from J, leaving 14 bases between. Germline V gene sequence: CDR1 SGHAT, CDR2 FQNNGV. CDR3 residues: CASSSPDRSSYNSPLHF. Written as DNA, the CDR3 is TGTGCCAGCAGCAGCCCTGACCGGAGCTCCTATAATTCACCCCTCCACTTT.

The table lists this clonotype with many counts. The chain recombines TRBV5-5 with TRBJ1-6, with TRBD1 as a possible D gene (5 bases). The CDR3 loop spans 15 amino acids. V was cut by 0 bases and J by 5 bases, with 9 bases left in between. Germline assignment: CDR1 SGHKS and CDR2 YYEKEE (reference sequence). Here the CDR3 reads CASSLVPGDNSPLHF. In DNA, the CDR3 is TGTGCCAGCAGCTTGGTCCCGGGGGATAATTCACCCCTCCACTTT. The whole variable domain, filled in from reference TRBV5-5 and TRBJ1-6, reads DAGVTQSPTHLIKTRGQQVTLRCSPISGHKSVSWYQQVLGQGPQFIFQYYEKEERGRGNFPDRFSARQFPNYSSELNVNALLLGDSALYLCASSLVPGDNSPLHFGNGTRLTVT.

Regarding this clonotype: Being one base from a much bigger clone, this may be a read error. This rearrangement joins TRBV5-1 to TRBJ2-3, with unresolved D. The CDR3 length is 12 residues. CDR1 is SGHRS, CDR2 YFSETQ, per germline. CDR3 sequence (DNA): TGCGCCAACAGCTTTCTTACGGATACGCAGTATTTT. It specifies CANSFLTDTQYF.

This chain links TRBV2 with TRBJ2-3, with unresolved D. The CDR3 contains 12 residues. The V and J ends lost 3 bases and 8 bases respectively, with 9 bases between them. Germline CDR1 is SNHLY and CDR2 is FYNNEI. The CDR3 loop reads CASSDSRSTQYF. In nucleotides, the CDR3 is TGTGCCAGCAGTGACTCGAGGAGTACGCAGTATTTT.

This clonotype came up many times. CDR3 residues: CASRRGSGNTIYF. CDR3 nucleotides: TGTGCCAGCAGAAGGGGTAGTGGAAACACCATATATTTT. This chain joins TRBV12-3 or TRBV12-4 and TRBJ1-3; the D gene is possibly TRBD1 (5 bases). This CDR3 is built from 13 residues. V was shortened by 6 bases and J by 3 bases, with 9 bases between the two germline ends.

V and J are TRBV6-2 or TRBV6-3 and TRBJ1-5, with 7 bases that match TRBD1. The length of the CDR3 is 14 residues. V lost 7 bases, J lost 6 bases, and 9 bases stayed unmatched. Germline CDR1 reads MNHEY; CDR2 reads SVGEGT. This CDR3 is CASTPEGAVQPQHF. CDR3 nucleotide sequence: TGTGCCAGCACCCCGGAGGGGGCGGTTCAGCCCCAGCATTTT.

About this clonotype itself: This may be a read error, as it is one base from a much larger clone. The chain links TRBV12-3 or TRBV12-4 to TRBJ2-7; D remains ambiguous. The germline V and J ends were trimmed by 2 bases and 0 bases, with 11 bases remaining between them. The CDR3 runs to 15 residues. The CDR3 DNA follows: TGTGCCAGCAGTTTAAGGGTCGGCCCCTCCTACGAGCAGTACTTC. Translation gives CASSLRVGPSYEQYF.